These 20 T cell receptor beta chains came from one sample sequenced in a study of low-dose radiotherapy and immunotherapy resistance in tumors. TRAV- and TRBV-specific primers primed first-strand cDNA, covering alpha and beta chains. Amplification of TCRs used a constant-region primer and V-primer adapter for approximately 18 PCR cycles. TCRdb analysed the reads with MiXCR anew, one entry per CDR3 protein. The data show around 17,000 distinct CDR3 sequences, about 73% seen once. The origin of the receptors is a human donor with advanced metastatic prostate, ovarian, gallbladder or colorectal cancer (not recorded which). This table probably holds off-target reads from a library built for another chain.

V is TRBV20-1 and J is TRBJ2-2, with 8 bases aligning to TRBD1. The germline V gene has CDR1 DFQATT and CDR2 SNEGSKA (reference sequence). The CDR3 length is 13 residues. Trimming removed 6 bases from V and 5 bases from J; junction bases left unmatched: 5. Written as DNA, the CDR3 is TGCAGTGCAAGACAGGGGTGGACCGGGGAGCTGTTTTTT. It specifies CSARQGWTGELFF.

In this sample, this clonotype turned up once. The chain couples TRBV28 to TRBJ2-7; D gene uncertain. The CDR3 length is 12 residues. The germline V gene has CDR1 MDHEN and CDR2 SYDVKM. V dropped 1 base and J dropped 4 bases, with 5 bases sitting between them. The CDR3 region is CASSLSGYEQYF. For the CDR3, the DNA is TGTGCCAGCAGTTTATCCGGTTACGAGCAGTACTTC.

The chain links TRBV7-8 to TRBJ1-1; weak D call: TRBD1 (6 bases). The CDR3 extends over 15 amino acids. The V gene's germline CDR1 is SGHVS and CDR2 FQNEAQ. V lost 1 base, J lost 6 bases, and 15 bases lay in between. For the CDR3, the DNA is TGTGCCAGCAGCTTAGGCCGGGCAGGGGTAGCTGAAGCTTTCTTT. Translation gives CASSLGRAGVAEAFF.

The rearrangement uses TRBV20-1 and TRBJ1-2, with 8 nucleotides matching TRBD1. This CDR3 has 14 amino acids. The V segment lost 2 bases and the J segment 4 bases; nucleotides outside the gene matches: 6. CDR1 is DFQATT and CDR2 is SNEGSKA in the germline V gene (reference sequence). Here the CDR3 DNA reads TGCAGTGCTAGACATGACAGGGGCGGCTATGGCTACACCTTC. The encoded protein is CSARHDRGGYGYTF.

There are a few counts of this clonotype. The chain carries TRBV6-2 or TRBV6-3 and TRBJ2-6; maybe TRBD2 (5 bases). The germline V gene encodes CDR1 MNHEY and CDR2 SVGEGT. CDR3 length: 13 amino acids. V was clipped by 10 bases and J by 3 bases, with 10 bases between them. The CDR3 nucleotides are TGTGCCACCTCCGGGATTGGGGCCAACGTCCTGACTTTC. Translating gives CATSGIGANVLTF.

V is TRBV5-4 and J is TRBJ2-1, with D possibly matching TRBD2 (7 bases). From germline, CDR1 is SGHNT and CDR2 YYREEE (reference sequence). Deletions cut 6 bases from V and 1 base from J, with 17 bases between. This CDR3 region has 16 residues. The CDR3 here is CASTLRGGTSYNEQFF. The CDR3 bases are TGTGCCAGCACCCTGAGGGGGGGGACGTCCTACAATGAGCAGTTCTTC.

This clonotype has more than one count but fewer than ten. The chain recombines TRBV11-3 with TRBJ2-3, with 12 bases matching TRBD2. This CDR3 is built from 15 residues. Germline CDR1 SGHNT, CDR2 YENEEA. With V trimmed by 5 bases and J by 4 bases, 4 bases remained unmatched. The CDR3 DNA reads as TGTGCCAGCAGCAAGACTAGCGGGAGTGCAGATACGCAGTATTTT. Protein product: CASSKTSGSADTQYF.

This rearrangement joins TRBV5-6 to TRBJ2-5; D might be TRBD1 (6 bases). The CDR3 is made up of 14 amino acids. CDR1 and CDR2 from the germline V gene are SGHDT and YYEEEE. V was shortened by 9 bases and J by 4 bases, with 19 bases between the two germline ends. The CDR3 sequence is CATTGLTTRETQYF. The CDR3 DNA follows: TGTGCCACCACAGGGCTAACTACCCGAGAGACCCAGTACTTC.

V is TRBV5-1 and J is TRBJ2-7, with 10 bases fitting TRBD2. Germline CDR1 SGHRS, CDR2 YFSETQ. V lost 4 bases, J lost 4 bases, and 14 bases stayed unmatched. CDR3 length: 17 residues. For the CDR3, the DNA is TGCGCCAGCAGCCCGGGGTCCGGAGGACTAGCGGATTACGAGCAGTACTTC. It yields the protein CASSPGSGGLADYEQYF. The full variable domain, its missing parts supplied by reference TRBV5-1 and TRBJ2-7, is KAGVTQTPRYLIKTRGQQVTLSCSPISGHRSVSWYQQTPGQGLQFLFEYFSETQRNKGNFPGRFSGRQFSNSRSEMNVSTLELGDSALYLCASSPGSGGLADYEQYFGPGTRLTVT.

This clonotype has a handful of counts. The chain joins TRBV28 to TRBJ1-2, with 9 bases identical to TRBD1. This CDR3 comprises 14 residues. Germline trimming cut 6 bases from V and 8 bases from J; bases unmatched to any gene: 10. The V gene's germline CDR1 is MDHEN and CDR2 SYDVKM. The CDR3 nucleotides are TGTGCCAGCAGGGGAACAGGGGGCATCAGCGGCTACACCTTC. It encodes CASRGTGGISGYTF.

This clonotype was picked up a small number of times. This chain uses TRBV2 with TRBJ1-6; TRBD1 might be the D (5 bases). The germline V and J ends were trimmed by 5 bases and 10 bases, with 9 bases remaining between them. Looked up from germline, CDR1 is SNHLY and CDR2 is FYNNEI. There are 12 residues in the CDR3. The CDR3 sequence is CASSFRGSPLHF. The CDR3 DNA sequence: TGTGCCAGCAGTTTTAGGGGCTCACCCCTCCACTTT.

This rearrangement joins TRBV10-3 to TRBJ2-1; 14 bases agree with TRBD2. The germline CDR1 and CDR2 sequences are ENHRY and SYGVKD. CDR3 length: 17 residues. V shed 4 bases and J 8 bases; nucleotides not matched to a gene: 10. CDR3 in amino acids: CAISGVSGTSGSDEQFF. Written as DNA, the CDR3 is TGTGCCATCAGTGGGGTAAGCGGGACTAGCGGGAGCGATGAGCAGTTCTTC.

The chain recombines TRBV7-9 with TRBJ2-5; 8 nucleotides match TRBD1. The CDR3 covers 16 residues. The junction had 11 bases not matched to a gene; V was cut back by 5 bases and J by 3 bases. The V gene's germline CDR1 is SEHNR and CDR2 FQNEAQ (reference sequence). The DNA of the CDR3 is TGTGCCAGCAGCAACCGGGACAGGTCCGGGGAAGAGACCCAGTACTTC. Translated, it gives CASSNRDRSGEETQYF.

V is TRBV6-2 or TRBV6-3 and J is TRBJ2-1, with D perhaps TRBD1 (5 bases). V lost 7 bases, J lost 9 bases, and 19 bases lay in between. The CDR3 covers 14 residues. Per the germline V gene, CDR1 is MNHEY and CDR2 is SVGEGT. The CDR3 region has the DNA TGTGCCAGCACCCAAAACCGCCAGGGCGGTGAGCAGTTCTTC. The encoded protein is CASTQNRQGGEQFF.

The gene calls are TRBV7-9 and TRBJ1-5; D is unclear. Trimming shortened V by 3 bases and J by 5 bases, and 11 bases separated the two germline ends. This CDR3 is built from 14 residues. CDR1 and CDR2 from the germline V gene are SEHNR and FQNEAQ (reference sequence). CDR3 nucleotides: TGTGCCAGCAGCTTCGGACCCATACATCAGCCCCAGCATTTT. This sequence encodes CASSFGPIHQPQHF.

This clonotype was counted between two and nine times. The chain combines TRBV4-2 with TRBJ2-5, with TRBD2 identical over 14 bases. Germline-derived CDR1 and CDR2 are LGHNA and YNFKEQ. V shed 1 base and J 4 bases; nucleotides not matched to a gene: 5. This CDR3 is 17 amino acids long. The CDR3 sequence is CASSQGTSGGSGETQYF. The CDR3 DNA sequence: TGTGCCAGCAGCCAAGGGACTAGCGGGGGGTCGGGAGAGACCCAGTACTTC.

The chain links TRBV30 to TRBJ2-7; D gene ambiguous. This CDR3 region has 15 residues. The V gene lost 0 bases and the J gene lost 0 bases, with 12 bases spanning the gap. CDR1 is GTSNPN and CDR2 is SVGIG in the germline V gene (reference sequence). The CDR3 is CAWSVRLAVSYEQYF. The CDR3 coding sequence is TGTGCCTGGAGTGTACGGCTGGCGGTCTCCTACGAGCAGTACTTC.

This clonotype has a handful of counts. The chain links TRBV9 to TRBJ2-7; TRBD2 matches 8 bases. The CDR3 sequence is 15 residues long. Per germline, CDR1 SGDLS and CDR2 YYNGEE. V was clipped by 0 bases and J by 1 base; unmatched bases: 3. CDR3 nucleotides: TGTGCCAGCAGCGTAGACGGACTAGCTTCCTACGAGCAGTACTTC. Translated: CASSVDGLASYEQYF.

The J gene is TRBJ2-6, the V gene TRBV5-1; no definite D call. Trimming pared 0 bases from V and 2 bases from J, leaving 21 bases between. Germline CDR1 and CDR2: SGHRS and YFSETQ. There are 20 residues in the CDR3. In DNA, the CDR3 is TGCGCCAGCAGCTTGGTGGTTTTTATAGACCTTTATGCTGGGGCCAACGTCCTGACTTTC. This gives the protein CASSLVVFIDLYAGANVLTF.

The chain combines TRBV7-2 with TRBJ1-6; no clear D gene. V lost 7 bases to trimming and J lost 8 bases, with 18 bases between them. Germline-derived CDR1 and CDR2 are SGHTA and FQGNSA. The CDR3 loop spans 15 amino acids. CDR3 DNA sequence: TGTGCCAGCACCCTCGGAGCCAGTCTGGATTCACCCCTCCACTTT. Its translation: CASTLGASLDSPLHF. Supplemented by reference TRBV7-2 and TRBJ1-6, the full variable domain reads GAGVSQSPSNKVTEKGKDVELRCDPISGHTALYWYRQSLGQGLEFLIYFQGNSAPDKSGLPSDRFSAERTGGSVSTLTIQRTQQEDSAVYLCASTLGASLDSPLHFGNGTRLTVT.